This T cell receptor beta chain comes out of a study of CD8+ T cells in alopecia areata. Reverse transcription of extracted RNA yielded cDNA, which provided the sequencing template. Clones were read by immunoSEQ multiplex PCR, and TCRdb kept only the in-frame ones, dropping some. Of more than 85,000 clones in the sample, more than 55% were seen once. Documented treatment: oral pan-JAK inhibitor, 5-10 mg twice daily. Per germline, CDR1 SGHRS and CDR2 YFSETQ. The CDR3 is 15 amino acids. The V segment lost 0 bases and the J segment 3 bases; nucleotides outside the gene matches: 6. The chain links TRBV5-1 to TRBJ2-7, with 7 bases lining up with TRBD2. The receptor was derived from a human donor with alopecia areata. Source: CD8+ T cells sorted from blood, taken at week 4, from a patient treated with tofacitinib. The CDR3 region is CASSLDRTSLYEQYF. Written as DNA, the CDR3 is TGCGCCAGCAGCTTGGATCGGACTAGTCTCTACGAGCAGTACTTC.